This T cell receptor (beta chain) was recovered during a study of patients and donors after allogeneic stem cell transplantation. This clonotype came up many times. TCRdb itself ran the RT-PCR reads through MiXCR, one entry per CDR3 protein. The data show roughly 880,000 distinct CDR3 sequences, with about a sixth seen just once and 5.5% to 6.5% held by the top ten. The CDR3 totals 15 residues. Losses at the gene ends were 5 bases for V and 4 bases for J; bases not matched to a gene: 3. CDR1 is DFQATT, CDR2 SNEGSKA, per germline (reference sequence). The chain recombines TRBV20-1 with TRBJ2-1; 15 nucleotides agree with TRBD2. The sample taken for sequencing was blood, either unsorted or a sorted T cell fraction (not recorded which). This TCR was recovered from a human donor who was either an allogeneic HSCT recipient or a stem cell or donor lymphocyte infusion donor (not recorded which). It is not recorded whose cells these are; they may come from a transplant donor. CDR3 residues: CSASGLAGGYNEQFF. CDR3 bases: TGCAGTGCTTCCGGACTAGCGGGGGGGTACAATGAGCAGTTCTTC.